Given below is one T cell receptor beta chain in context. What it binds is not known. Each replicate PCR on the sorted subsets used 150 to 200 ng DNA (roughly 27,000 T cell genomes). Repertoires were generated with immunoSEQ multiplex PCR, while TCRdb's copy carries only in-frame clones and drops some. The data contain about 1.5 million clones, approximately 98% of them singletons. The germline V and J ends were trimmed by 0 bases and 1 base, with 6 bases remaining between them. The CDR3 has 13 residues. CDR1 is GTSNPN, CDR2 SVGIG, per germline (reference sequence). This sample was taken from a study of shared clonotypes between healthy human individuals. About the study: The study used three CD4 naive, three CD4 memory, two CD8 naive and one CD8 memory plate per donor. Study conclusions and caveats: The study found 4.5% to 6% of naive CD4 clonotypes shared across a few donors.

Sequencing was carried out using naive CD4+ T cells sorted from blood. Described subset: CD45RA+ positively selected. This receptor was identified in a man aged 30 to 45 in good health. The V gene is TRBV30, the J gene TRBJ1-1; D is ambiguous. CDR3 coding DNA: TGTGCCTGGAGTGTGGGCACGAACACTGAAGCTTTCTTT. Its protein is CAWSVGTNTEAFF.